The 4 T cell receptor beta chains in this list originate from one sample, sequenced in a study of blood T cell repertoires in COVID-19. Method: immunoSEQ multiplex PCR; TCRdb's copy keeps in-frame clones and lacks some. The table lists 330,000 or so clones, roughly 89% of them singletons. The specimen was peripheral blood. All receptors come from a woman aged 55-69 years with COVID-19, enrolled during active disease.

The chain is built from TRBV6-5 and TRBJ2-7, with D unresolved. CDR3 size: 11 residues. Germline V CDR1 and CDR2: MNHEY, SVGAGI. The V end lost 4 bases, the J end lost 2 bases, and 3 bases lay between the germline ends. DNA of the CDR3: TGTGCCAGCAGTTTCACCTACGAGCAGTACTTC. This translates into CASSFTYEQYF.

This clone appeared a single time. The J gene is TRBJ1-5, the V gene TRBV6-1, with TRBD1 as a possible D gene (6 bases). The V gene's germline CDR1 is MNHNS and CDR2 SASEGT. V dropped 3 bases and J dropped 6 bases, with 9 bases sitting between them. CDR3 length equals 13 residues. The CDR3 DNA is TGTGCCAGCAGTGATTTCAGGGGTCAGCCCCAGCATTTT. This encodes CASSDFRGQPQHF.

The chain recombines TRBV7-3 with TRBJ1-2; TRBD1 agrees at 8 bases. V lost 5 bases to trimming and J lost 4 bases; unmatched junction nucleotides: 9. The germline V gene has CDR1 SGHTA and CDR2 FQGTGA. The CDR3 covers 15 residues. This CDR3 is CASSRRDRKGYGYTF. In DNA, the CDR3 is TGTGCCAGCAGCCGCCGGGACAGGAAGGGCTATGGCTACACCTTC.

This rearrangement joins TRBV19 to TRBJ2-1; TRBD2 matches at 12 bases. The germline V gene has CDR1 LNHDA and CDR2 SQIVND (reference sequence). The CDR3 has 16 residues. Unmatched junction bases numbered 8, after V lost 3 bases and J lost 8 bases. Here the CDR3 reads CASSIGASGGAYEQFF. For the CDR3, the DNA is TGTGCCAGTAGTATCGGAGCTAGCGGGGGGGCCTATGAGCAGTTCTTC. Filled out from reference TRBV19 and TRBJ2-1, the complete variable domain reads DGGITQSPKYLFRKEGQNVTLSCEQNLNHDAMYWYRQDPGQGLRLIYYSQIVNDFQKGDIAEGYSVSREKKESFPLTVTSAQKNPTAFYLCASSIGASGGAYEQFFGPGTRLTVL.